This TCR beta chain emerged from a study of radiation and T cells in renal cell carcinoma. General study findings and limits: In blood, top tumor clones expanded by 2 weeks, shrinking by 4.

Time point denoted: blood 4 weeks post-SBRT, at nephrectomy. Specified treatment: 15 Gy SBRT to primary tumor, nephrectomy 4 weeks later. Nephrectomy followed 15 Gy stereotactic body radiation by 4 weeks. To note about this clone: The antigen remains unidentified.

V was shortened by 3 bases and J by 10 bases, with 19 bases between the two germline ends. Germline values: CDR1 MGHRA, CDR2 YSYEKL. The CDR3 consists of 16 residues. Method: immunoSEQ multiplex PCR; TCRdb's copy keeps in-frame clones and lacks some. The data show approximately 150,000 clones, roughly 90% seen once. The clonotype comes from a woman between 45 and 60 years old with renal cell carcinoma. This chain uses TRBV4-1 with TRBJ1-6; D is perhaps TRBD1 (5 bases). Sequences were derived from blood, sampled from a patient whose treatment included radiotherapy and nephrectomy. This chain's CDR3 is CASSQAGVPGTSPLHF. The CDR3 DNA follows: TGCGCCAGCAGCCAGGCGGGGGTGCCGGGGACCTCACCCCTCCACTTT.